This T cell receptor (beta chain) derives from a study of identical twins. TCRdb independently ran MiXCR on the 5' RACE reads; one entry per CDR3 protein. This table has approximately 1.8 million distinct CDR3 sequences, about 30% appearing once. Concerning this clonotype: Its antigen is currently unknown.

The study's findings and limits: Weaker excess twin sharing was observed in beta out-of-frame sequences.

The CDR3 spans 16 residues. The germline V gene encodes CDR1 MGHRA and CDR2 YSYEKL. V was cut by 3 bases and J by 5 bases, with 17 bases left in between. The sequenced sample consisted of cord blood. The V call is TRBV4-1, the J call TRBJ2-1; D might be TRBD1 (6 bases). The sequence was obtained from a newborn girl in good health. In DNA, the CDR3 is TGCGCCAGCAGCCATCCGGGACAAGCAACCCACAATGAGCAGTTCTTC. This translates into CASSHPGQATHNEQFF.